This T cell receptor (beta chain) was identified in a study of response to subunit inactivated influenza vaccine. TCRdb reanalysed the RT-PCR reads using MiXCR and keeps one entry per CDR3 protein. Of under 800,000 distinct CDR3 sequences in the sample, approximately 14% were seen once. The V gene end was trimmed by 3 bases and the J gene end by 4 bases; junction bases not matched to a gene: 5. Germline V gene data show CDR1 as DFQATT and CDR2 as SNEGSKA (reference sequence). The CDR3 runs to 16 residues. Findings and caveats of the study: Authors proposed each seasonal influenza vaccination draws in few new T cells.

Comment on this clonotype: Antigen specificity is unknown.

The sequence was obtained from a man aged 50-60 years who received an inactivated influenza vaccine. The V and J genes are TRBV20-1 and TRBJ2-3, with 15 nucleotides matching TRBD2. The specimen comprised PBMCs from blood, sampled 14 days before vaccination. The CDR3 here is CSASVGTSGRSDTQYF. CDR3 in DNA: TGCAGTGCTAGTGTTGGGACTAGCGGGAGGTCAGATACGCAGTATTTT.